This section outlines one T cell receptor (beta chain) sequence together with its context. Antigen unknown. The CDR3 has 14 residues. From germline, CDR1 is ENHRY and CDR2 SYGVKD. Trimming cost V 4 bases and J 6 bases; bases outside gene matches: 4. This entry is derived from a study of somatic mutations in cytotoxic T cells in rheumatoid arthritis. Findings and limits, study-wide: Per patient, the largest CD8+ clone was found to exceed 20% of CD8+ cells in 8 of 65 cases.

Sequencing was performed with immunoSEQ multiplex PCR; in TCRdb, only in-frame clones are kept and a portion is missing. The table records 14,000 or so clones, 60% to 85% of them present only once. The sample consisted of CD8+ T cells sorted from blood. This sequence joins TRBV10-3 and TRBJ2-2, with 8 bases lining up with TRBD1. The sequence came from an adult with rheumatoid arthritis. DNA of the CDR3: TGTGCCATCAGTGGGACAGGGAGCGCCGGGGAGCTGTTTTTT. Encoded protein: CAISGTGSAGELFF.